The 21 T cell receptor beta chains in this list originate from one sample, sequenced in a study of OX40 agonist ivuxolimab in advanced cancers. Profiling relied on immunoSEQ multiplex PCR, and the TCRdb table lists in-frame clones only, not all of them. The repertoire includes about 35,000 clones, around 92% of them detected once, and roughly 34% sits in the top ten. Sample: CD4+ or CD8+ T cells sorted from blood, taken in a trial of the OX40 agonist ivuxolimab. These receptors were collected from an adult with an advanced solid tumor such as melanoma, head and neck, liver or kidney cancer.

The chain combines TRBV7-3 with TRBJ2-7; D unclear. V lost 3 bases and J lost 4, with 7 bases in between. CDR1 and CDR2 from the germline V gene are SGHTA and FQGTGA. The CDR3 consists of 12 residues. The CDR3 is CASSFWRYEQYF. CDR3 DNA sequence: TGTGCCAGCAGCTTTTGGCGATACGAGCAGTACTTC.

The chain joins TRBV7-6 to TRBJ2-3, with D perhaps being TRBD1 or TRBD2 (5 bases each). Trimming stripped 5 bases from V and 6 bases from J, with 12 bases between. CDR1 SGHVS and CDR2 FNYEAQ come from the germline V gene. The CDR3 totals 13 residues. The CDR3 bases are TGTGCCAGCAGCAGACGGGACGGTGATACGCAGTATTTT. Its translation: CASSRRDGDTQYF.

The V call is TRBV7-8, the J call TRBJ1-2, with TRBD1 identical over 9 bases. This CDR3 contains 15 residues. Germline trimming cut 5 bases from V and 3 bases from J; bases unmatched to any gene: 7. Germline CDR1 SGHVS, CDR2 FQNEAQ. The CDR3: CASSVRTGVDYGYTF. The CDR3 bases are TGTGCCAGCAGCGTTAGGACAGGGGTGGACTATGGCTACACCTTC. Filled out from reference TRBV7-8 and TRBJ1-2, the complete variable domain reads GAGVSQSPRYKVAKRGQDVALRCDPISGHVSLFWYQQALGQGPEFLTYFQNEAQLDKSGLPSDRFFAERPEGSVSTLKIQRTQQEDSAVYLCASSVRTGVDYGYTFGSGTRLTVV.

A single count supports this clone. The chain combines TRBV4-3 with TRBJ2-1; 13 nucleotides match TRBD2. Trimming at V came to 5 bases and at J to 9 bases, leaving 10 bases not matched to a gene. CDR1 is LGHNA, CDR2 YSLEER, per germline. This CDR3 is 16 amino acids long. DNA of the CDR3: TGCGCCAGCAGCTTCTGGACTAGCGGGAGCTCAAGTGAGCAGTTCTTC. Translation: CASSFWTSGSSSEQFF.

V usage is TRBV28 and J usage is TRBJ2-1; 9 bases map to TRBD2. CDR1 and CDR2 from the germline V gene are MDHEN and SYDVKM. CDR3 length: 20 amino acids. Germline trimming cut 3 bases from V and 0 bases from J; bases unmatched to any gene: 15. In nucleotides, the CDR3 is TGTGCCAGCAGTTTTCGGGGAGTACTAGCGGGCCCGAGCTCCTACAATGAGCAGTTCTTC. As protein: CASSFRGVLAGPSSYNEQFF.

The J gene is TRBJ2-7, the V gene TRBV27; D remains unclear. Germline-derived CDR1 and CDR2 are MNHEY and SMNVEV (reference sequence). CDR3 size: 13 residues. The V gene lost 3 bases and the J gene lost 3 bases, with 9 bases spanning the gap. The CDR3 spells CASSFRDDYEQYF. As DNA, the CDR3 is TGTGCCAGCAGTTTCCGAGACGACTACGAGCAGTACTTC.

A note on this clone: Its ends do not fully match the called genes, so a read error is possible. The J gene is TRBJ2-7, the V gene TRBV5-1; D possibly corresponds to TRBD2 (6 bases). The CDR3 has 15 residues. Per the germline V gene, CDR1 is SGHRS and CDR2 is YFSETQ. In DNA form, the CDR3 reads TGTGCCACCGAACGAGGTGGGGGGATCTCCTACGAGCAGTACTTC. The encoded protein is CATERGGGISYEQYF.

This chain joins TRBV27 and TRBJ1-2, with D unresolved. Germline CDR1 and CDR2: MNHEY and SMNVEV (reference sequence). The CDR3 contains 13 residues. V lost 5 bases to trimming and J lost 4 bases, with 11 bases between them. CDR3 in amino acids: CASSPAQSYGYTF. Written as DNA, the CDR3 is TGTGCCAGCAGTCCGGCCCAGAGCTATGGCTACACCTTC.

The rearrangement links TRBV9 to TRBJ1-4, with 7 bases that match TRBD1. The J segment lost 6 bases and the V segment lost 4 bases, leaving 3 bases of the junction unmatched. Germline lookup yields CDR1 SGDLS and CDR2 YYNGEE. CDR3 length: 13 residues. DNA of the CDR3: TGTGCCAGCAGCCCAGGGGGGCATGAAAAACTGTTTTTT. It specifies CASSPGGHEKLFF.

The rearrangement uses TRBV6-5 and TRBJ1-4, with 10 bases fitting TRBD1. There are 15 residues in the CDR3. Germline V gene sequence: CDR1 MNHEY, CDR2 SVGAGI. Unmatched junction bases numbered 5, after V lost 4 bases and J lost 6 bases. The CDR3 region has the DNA TGTGCCAGCAGTTCATGGGGACAGGGGTATGAAAAACTGTTTTTT. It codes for CASSSWGQGYEKLFF.

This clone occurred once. The CDR3 here is CASSQRGVVGGLHEQYF. CDR3 DNA: TGTGCCAGCAGCCAGCGGGGGGTAGTGGGAGGCCTTCACGAGCAGTACTTC. The chain couples TRBV4-2 to TRBJ2-7, with 8 positions matching TRBD2. This CDR3 has 17 amino acids. V gave up 3 bases and J gave up 5 bases; unmatched junction bases: 15. Germline V gene data show CDR1 as LGHNA and CDR2 as YNFKEQ.

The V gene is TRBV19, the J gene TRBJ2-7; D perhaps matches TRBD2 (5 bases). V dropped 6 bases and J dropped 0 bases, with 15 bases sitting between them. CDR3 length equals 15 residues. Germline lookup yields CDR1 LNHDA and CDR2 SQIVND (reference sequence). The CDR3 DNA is TGTGCCAGTAGCCCCGCCGCAACTAGCTCCTACGAGCAGTACTTC. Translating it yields CASSPAATSSYEQYF.

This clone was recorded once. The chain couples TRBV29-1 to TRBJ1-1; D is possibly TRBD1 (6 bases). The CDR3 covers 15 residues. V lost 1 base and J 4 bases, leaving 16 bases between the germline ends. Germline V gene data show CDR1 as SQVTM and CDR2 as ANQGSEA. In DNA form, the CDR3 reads TGCAGCGTTGAAGGCGTGCCGGGGGCGACCACTGAAGCTTTCTTT. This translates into CSVEGVPGATTEAFF.

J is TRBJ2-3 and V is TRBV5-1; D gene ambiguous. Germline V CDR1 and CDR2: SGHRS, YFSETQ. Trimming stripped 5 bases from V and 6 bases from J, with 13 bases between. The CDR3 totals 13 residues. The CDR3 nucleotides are TGCGCCAGCAGTTCCTTGCCCGTGGATACGCAGTATTTT. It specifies CASSSLPVDTQYF.

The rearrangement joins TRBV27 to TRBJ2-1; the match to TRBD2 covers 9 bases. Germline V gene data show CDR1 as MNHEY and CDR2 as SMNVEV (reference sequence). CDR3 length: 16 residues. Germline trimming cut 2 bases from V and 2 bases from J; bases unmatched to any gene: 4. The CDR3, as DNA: TGTGCCAGCAGTTTAGGGGCGGGAGGGGCCTACAATGAGCAGTTCTTC. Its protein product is CASSLGAGGAYNEQFF.

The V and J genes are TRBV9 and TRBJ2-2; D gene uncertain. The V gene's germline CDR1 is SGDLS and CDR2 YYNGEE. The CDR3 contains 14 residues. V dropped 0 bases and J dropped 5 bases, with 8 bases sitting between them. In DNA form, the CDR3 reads TGTGCCAGCAGCGTAGCAGCCGGGACCGGGGAGCTGTTTTTT. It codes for CASSVAAGTGELFF.

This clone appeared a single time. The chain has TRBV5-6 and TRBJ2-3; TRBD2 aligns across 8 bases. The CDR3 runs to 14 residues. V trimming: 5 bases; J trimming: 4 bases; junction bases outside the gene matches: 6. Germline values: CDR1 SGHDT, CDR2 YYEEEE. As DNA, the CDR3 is TGTGCCAGCAGGTTGAGCGGGAGCCCAGATACGCAGTATTTT. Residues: CASRLSGSPDTQYF.

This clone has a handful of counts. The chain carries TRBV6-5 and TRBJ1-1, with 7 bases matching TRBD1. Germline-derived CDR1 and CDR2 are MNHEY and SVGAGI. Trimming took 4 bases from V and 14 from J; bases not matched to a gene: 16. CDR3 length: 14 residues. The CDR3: CASSSGQTYHFEFF. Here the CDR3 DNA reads TGTGCCAGCAGTTCGGGACAGACATATCACTTCGAGTTCTTT.

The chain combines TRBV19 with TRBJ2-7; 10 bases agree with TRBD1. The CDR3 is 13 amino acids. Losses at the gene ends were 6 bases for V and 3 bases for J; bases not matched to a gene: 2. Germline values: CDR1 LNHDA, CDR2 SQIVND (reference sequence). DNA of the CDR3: TGTGCCAGTAGGGGACAGGGGATCTACGAGCAGTACTTC. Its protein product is CASRGQGIYEQYF.

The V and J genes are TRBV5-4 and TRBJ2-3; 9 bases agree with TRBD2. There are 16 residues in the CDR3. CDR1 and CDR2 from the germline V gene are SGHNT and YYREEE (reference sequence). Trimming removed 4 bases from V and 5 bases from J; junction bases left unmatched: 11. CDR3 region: CASSPGGTSSGDTQYF. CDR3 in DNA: TGTGCCAGCAGCCCGGGGGGGACTAGCTCCGGAGATACGCAGTATTTT.

The CDR3: CASSYSIGEVYNEQFF. In DNA form, the CDR3 reads TGTGCCAGCAGTTACTCGATAGGGGAAGTCTACAATGAGCAGTTCTTC. The rearrangement joins TRBV6-5 to TRBJ2-1; TRBD1 might be the D (5 bases). V lost 0 bases, J lost 3 bases, and 12 bases lay in between. CDR1 is MNHEY, CDR2 SVGAGI, per germline. CDR3 size: 16 residues.